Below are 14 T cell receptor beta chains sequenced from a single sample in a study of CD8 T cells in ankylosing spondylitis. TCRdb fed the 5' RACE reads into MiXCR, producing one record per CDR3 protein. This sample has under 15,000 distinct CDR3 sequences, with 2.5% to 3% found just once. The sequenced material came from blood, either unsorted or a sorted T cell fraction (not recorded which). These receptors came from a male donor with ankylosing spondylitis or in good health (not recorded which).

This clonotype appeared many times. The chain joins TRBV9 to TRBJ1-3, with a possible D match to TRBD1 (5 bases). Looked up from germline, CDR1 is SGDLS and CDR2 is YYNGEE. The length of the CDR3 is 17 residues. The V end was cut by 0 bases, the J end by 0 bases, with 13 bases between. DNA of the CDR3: TGTGCCAGCAGCGTAGCTTCCCAGGGTCTCTCTGGAAACACCATATATTTT. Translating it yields CASSVASQGLSGNTIYF. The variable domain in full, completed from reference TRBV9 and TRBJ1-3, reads DSGVTQTPKHLITATGQRVTLRCSPRSGDLSVYWYQQSLDQGLQFLIQYYNGEERAKGNILERFSAQQFPDLHSELNLSSLELGDSALYFCASSVASQGLSGNTIYFGEGSWLTVV.

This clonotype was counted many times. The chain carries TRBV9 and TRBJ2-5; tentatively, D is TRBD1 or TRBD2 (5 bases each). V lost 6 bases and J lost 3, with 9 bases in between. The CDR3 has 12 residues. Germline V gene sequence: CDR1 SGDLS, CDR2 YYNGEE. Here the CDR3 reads CASMGTEETQYF. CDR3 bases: TGTGCCAGCATGGGGACGGAAGAGACCCAGTACTTC.

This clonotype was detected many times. The CDR3 reads CASSSGTGGYHEQYF. CDR3 in DNA: TGTGCCAGCAGCTCCGGGACAGGGGGCTACCACGAGCAGTACTTC. This rearrangement joins TRBV9 to TRBJ2-7; 12 bases align to TRBD1. The CDR3 length is 15 residues. Per the germline V gene, CDR1 is SGDLS and CDR2 is YYNGEE. The ends lost 4 bases at V and 5 bases at J; junction bases unmatched: 7.

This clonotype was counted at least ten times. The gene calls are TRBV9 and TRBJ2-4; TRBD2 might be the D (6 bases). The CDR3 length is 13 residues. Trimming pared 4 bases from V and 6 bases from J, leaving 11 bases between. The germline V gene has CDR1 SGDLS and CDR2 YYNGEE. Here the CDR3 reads CASSPRAGNIQYF. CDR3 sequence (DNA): TGTGCCAGCAGCCCCCGAGCGGGAAACATTCAGTACTTC.

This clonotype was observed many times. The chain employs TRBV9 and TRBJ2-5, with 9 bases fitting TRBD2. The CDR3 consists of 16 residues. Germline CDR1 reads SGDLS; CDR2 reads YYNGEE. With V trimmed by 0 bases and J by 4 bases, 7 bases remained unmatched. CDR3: CASSVEGGGAGETQYF. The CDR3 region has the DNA TGTGCCAGCAGCGTAGAAGGCGGGGGGGCTGGAGAGACCCAGTACTTC.

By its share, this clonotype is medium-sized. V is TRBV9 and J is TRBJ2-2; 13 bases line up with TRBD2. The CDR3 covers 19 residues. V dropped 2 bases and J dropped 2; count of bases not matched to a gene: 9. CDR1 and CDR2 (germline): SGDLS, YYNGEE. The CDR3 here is CASSVLPTSGGTNTGELFF. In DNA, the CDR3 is TGTGCCAGCAGCGTTTTACCGACTAGCGGGGGGACCAACACCGGGGAGCTGTTTTTT. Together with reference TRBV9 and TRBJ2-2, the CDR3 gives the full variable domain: DSGVTQTPKHLITATGQRVTLRCSPRSGDLSVYWYQQSLDQGLQFLIQYYNGEERAKGNILERFSAQQFPDLHSELNLSSLELGDSALYFCASSVLPTSGGTNTGELFFGEGSRLTVL.

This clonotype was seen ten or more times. Here the CDR3 DNA reads TGTGCCAGCAGCGTCGTGGATACGCAGTATTTT. Its protein is CASSVVDTQYF. V gene TRBV9 combines with J gene TRBJ2-3; D unclear. CDR1 is SGDLS, CDR2 YYNGEE, per germline. V lost 2 bases and J lost 6, with 4 bases in between. The CDR3 covers 11 residues.

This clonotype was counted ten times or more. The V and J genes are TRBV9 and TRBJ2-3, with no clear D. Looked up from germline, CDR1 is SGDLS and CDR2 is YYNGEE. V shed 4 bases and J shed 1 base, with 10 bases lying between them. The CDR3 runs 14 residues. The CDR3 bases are TGTGCCAGCAGCCCGGACCTTCGCACAGATACGCAGTATTTT. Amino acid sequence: CASSPDLRTDTQYF.

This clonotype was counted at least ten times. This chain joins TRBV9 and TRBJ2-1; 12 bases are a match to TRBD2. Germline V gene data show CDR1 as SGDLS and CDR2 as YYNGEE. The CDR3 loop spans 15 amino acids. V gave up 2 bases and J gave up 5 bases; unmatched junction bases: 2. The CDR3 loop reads CASSVLAGGDNEQFF. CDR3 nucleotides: TGTGCCAGCAGCGTCCTAGCGGGAGGGGACAATGAGCAGTTCTTC.

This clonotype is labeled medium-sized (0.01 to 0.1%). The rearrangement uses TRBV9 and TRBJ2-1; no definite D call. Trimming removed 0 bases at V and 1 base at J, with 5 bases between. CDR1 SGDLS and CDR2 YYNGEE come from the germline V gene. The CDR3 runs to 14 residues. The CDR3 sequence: CASSVGISYNEQFF. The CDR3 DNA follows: TGTGCCAGCAGCGTAGGAATTTCCTACAATGAGCAGTTCTTC. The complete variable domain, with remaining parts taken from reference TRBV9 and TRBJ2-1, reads DSGVTQTPKHLITATGQRVTLRCSPRSGDLSVYWYQQSLDQGLQFLIQYYNGEERAKGNILERFSAQQFPDLHSELNLSSLELGDSALYFCASSVGISYNEQFFGPGTRLTVL.

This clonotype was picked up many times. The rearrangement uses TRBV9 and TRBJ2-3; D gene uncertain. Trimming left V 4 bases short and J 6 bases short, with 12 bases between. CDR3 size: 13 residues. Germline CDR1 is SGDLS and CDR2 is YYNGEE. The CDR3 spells CASSPDGSDTQYF. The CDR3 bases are TGTGCCAGCAGCCCAGACGGATCGGATACGCAGTATTTT. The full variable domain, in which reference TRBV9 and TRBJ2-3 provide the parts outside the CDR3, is DSGVTQTPKHLITATGQRVTLRCSPRSGDLSVYWYQQSLDQGLQFLIQYYNGEERAKGNILERFSAQQFPDLHSELNLSSLELGDSALYFCASSPDGSDTQYFGPGTRLTVL.

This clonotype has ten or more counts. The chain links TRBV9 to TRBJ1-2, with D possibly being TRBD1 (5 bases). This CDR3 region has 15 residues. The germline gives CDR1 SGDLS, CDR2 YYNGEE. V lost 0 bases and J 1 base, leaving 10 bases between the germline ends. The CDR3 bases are TGTGCCAGCAGCGTAGGTGGACAACTTAACTATGGCTACACCTTC. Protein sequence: CASSVGGQLNYGYTF.

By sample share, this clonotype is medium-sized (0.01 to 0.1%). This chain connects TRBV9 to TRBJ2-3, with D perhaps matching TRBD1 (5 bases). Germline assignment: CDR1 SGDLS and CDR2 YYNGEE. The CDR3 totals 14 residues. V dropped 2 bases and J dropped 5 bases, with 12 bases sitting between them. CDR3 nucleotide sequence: TGTGCCAGCAGCGTGGGGCTAGATATAGATACGCAGTATTTT. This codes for CASSVGLDIDTQYF.

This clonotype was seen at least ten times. CDR3 sequence: CASSVAGAGGPSEQYF. The CDR3 DNA sequence: TGTGCCAGCAGCGTAGCTGGGGCGGGAGGGCCCAGCGAGCAGTACTTC. The chain combines TRBV9 with TRBJ2-7; 9 nucleotides match TRBD2. The CDR3 is 16 residues long. V was clipped by 0 bases and J by 6 bases; unmatched bases: 10. Per germline, CDR1 SGDLS and CDR2 YYNGEE. The variable domain in full, completed from reference TRBV9 and TRBJ2-7, reads DSGVTQTPKHLITATGQRVTLRCSPRSGDLSVYWYQQSLDQGLQFLIQYYNGEERAKGNILERFSAQQFPDLHSELNLSSLELGDSALYFCASSVAGAGGPSEQYFGPGTRLTVT.